The entry that follows covers one TCR beta chain sequence. Its antigen is still unknown. This entry is derived from a study of cytomegalovirus exposure and HLA in healthy donors. Overall study results and limits: TRBV6-2, TRBV6-3 and some other V segments were unresolvable in 87-base-pair reads. In vitro experiments confirmed that a few CMV-associated chains were specific for CMV antigens.

Vbeta (60) and Jbeta (13) primers were used in the PCR. In the original analysis: The authors later counted about 80 million unique TCR beta chains, some 9.9 million of them shared. Measured with immunoSEQ multiplex PCR; TCRdb has only the in-frame clones, and not every one. That table furnishes V, J and clone size, whereas the DNA furnished D and trimming. Of about 190,000 clones in the sample, about 69% were seen once. V gave up 3 bases and J gave up 0 bases; unmatched junction bases: 8. The germline V gene has CDR1 SGHTA and CDR2 FQGTGA. This CDR3 region has 17 residues. The genes are TRBV7-3 and TRBJ2-1, with 7 bases fitting TRBD1. The TCR originated in a man younger than 45 in good health and CMV-seropositive. Source material: PBMCs. The CDR3 DNA sequence: TGTGCCAGCAGCTTGGCACAGGGGTCCTCCTCCTACAATGAGCAGTTCTTC. Its translation is CASSLAQGSSSYNEQFF.